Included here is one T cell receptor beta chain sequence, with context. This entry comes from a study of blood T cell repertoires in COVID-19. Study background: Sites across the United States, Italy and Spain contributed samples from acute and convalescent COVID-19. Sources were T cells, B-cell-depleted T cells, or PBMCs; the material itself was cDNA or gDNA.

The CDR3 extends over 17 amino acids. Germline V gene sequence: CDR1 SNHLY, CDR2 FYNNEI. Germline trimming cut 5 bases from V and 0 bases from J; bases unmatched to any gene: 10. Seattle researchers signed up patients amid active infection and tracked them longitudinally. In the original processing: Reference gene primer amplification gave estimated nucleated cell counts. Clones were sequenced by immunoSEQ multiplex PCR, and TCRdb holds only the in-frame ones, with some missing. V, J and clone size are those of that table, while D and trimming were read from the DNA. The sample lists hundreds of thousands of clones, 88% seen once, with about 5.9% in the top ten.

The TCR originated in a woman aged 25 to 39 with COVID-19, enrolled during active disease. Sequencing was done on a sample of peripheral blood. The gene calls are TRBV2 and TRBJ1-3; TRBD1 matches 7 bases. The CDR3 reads CASSYEGQWSSGNTIYF. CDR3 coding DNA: TGTGCCAGCAGTTACGAGGGACAGTGGAGCTCTGGAAACACCATATATTTT.